Given below is one TCR beta chain in context. The antigen it recognizes is unknown. Per-base qualities were not stored, and no clone one base away is much larger. The data originate from a study of blood T cell repertoires in COVID-19 (dated by TCRdb to 2020 to 2022). Concerning the study at large: Samples covering the acute and convalescent phases of COVID-19 were provided by collaborators in the United States, Italy and Spain. Sample metadata almost always included a de-identified subject ID, COVID-19 status, age in years and sex. The repertoires were made available in a free public database intended to serve as a resource for research on the immune response to SARS-CoV-2. The prospective study material was composed of cDNA or gDNA derived from T cells, B-cell-depleted T cells, or PBMCs. Where HLA class I and class II types were available, the types were taken from metadata supplied by the sample provider, not from assay-based typing. The samples were drawn from the first 160 participants of the ongoing ImmuneRACE study and from 950 to 1,500 subjects provided by 6 global collaborators. The dataset comprised deeply sampled blood TCRbeta repertoires from subjects exposed to, actively infected with, or recovered from COVID-19.

The immunoSEQ Assay, a bias-controlled multiplex PCR, was used to amplify TCRbeta CDR3 regions from genomic DNA. The paper's data handling went like this. The number of nucleated cells in each sample was estimated by amplification of reference gene primers within the assay. To quantify the absolute abundance of each unique TCRbeta CDR3 rearrangement, sequence reads were collapsed and filtered. For each sample, productive Simpson clonality was calculated as the square root of Simpson's diversity index over productive rearrangements. TCRdb retrieved this table from immuneACCESS and kept in-frame rearrangements only. Not all clones are present; in checked studies, unresolved V genes account for under half, and no reason is known for the remainder. That table furnishes V, J and clone size, whereas the DNA furnished D and trimming. This sample has 310,000 or so clones in its table, and about 85% of those were observed once. The ten most abundant clones make up 2.2% of the sample.

A second Seattle source provided samples from volunteer blood donors who had recovered from COVID-19. Whole blood was collected in K2EDTA tubes by collaborating institutions according to the institutions' own protocols. For TCRbeta analysis, collaborators shipped samples in one of three forms: frozen whole blood, isolated PBMCs, or DNA extracted from either of those sample types. Study-level results and caveats: The amount of clinical and demographic metadata varied by source and participant and was provided uncurated.

Between the V and J ends, shortened by 2 bases and 0 bases respectively, the junction contains 2 bases. Including cysteine and phenylalanine, the CDR3 has 13 amino acids. Only the CDR3 DNA is retained, 39 bases long and in frame from the first base. Reading the germline V gene (reference sequence) gives CDR1 MNHEY and CDR2 SMNVEV. In this chain, TRBV27 is recombined with TRBJ1-3, with no D gene named confidently. Sequencing used peripheral blood. The TCR was taken from a woman aged 50 to 65 who had recovered from COVID-19. The CDR3 reads as follows: CASSLRSGNTIYF. The DNA is as follows: TGTGCCAGCAGTTTACGCTCTGGAAACACCATATATTTT.